This T cell receptor (beta chain) was captured in a study of immune cell composition in non-small cell lung cancer. Study overall: Most cases were lung adenocarcinoma or squamous cell carcinoma.

Normal lung was taken at the farthest possible site, at least 3 cm from tumour. DNA was extracted from unsorted cell suspensions stored frozen. The germline V and J ends were trimmed by 5 bases and 1 base, with 13 bases remaining between them. The CDR3 runs to 15 residues. Germline lookup yields CDR1 SGHVS and CDR2 FQNEAQ. Clones were read by immunoSEQ multiplex PCR, and TCRdb kept only the in-frame ones, dropping some. The sample lists some 1,800 clones; more than 55% were seen once. Note on this clone: What it recognizes is unknown.

Broader study findings: Tumour-associated clones >0.5% occurred in 33% of adenocarcinomas, 75% of squamous. Tumour TCR-beta clonality showed no significant link to smoking pack-years.

This chain joins TRBV7-8 and TRBJ2-3, with a possible D match to TRBD2 (5 bases). The receptor was derived from a human donor with non-small cell lung cancer. Sequenced sample: non-adjacent lung tissue. CDR3 protein: CASSQRLAGTDTQYF. CDR3 sequence (DNA): TGTGCCAGCAGCCAGCGGCTAGCCGGCACAGATACGCAGTATTTT.